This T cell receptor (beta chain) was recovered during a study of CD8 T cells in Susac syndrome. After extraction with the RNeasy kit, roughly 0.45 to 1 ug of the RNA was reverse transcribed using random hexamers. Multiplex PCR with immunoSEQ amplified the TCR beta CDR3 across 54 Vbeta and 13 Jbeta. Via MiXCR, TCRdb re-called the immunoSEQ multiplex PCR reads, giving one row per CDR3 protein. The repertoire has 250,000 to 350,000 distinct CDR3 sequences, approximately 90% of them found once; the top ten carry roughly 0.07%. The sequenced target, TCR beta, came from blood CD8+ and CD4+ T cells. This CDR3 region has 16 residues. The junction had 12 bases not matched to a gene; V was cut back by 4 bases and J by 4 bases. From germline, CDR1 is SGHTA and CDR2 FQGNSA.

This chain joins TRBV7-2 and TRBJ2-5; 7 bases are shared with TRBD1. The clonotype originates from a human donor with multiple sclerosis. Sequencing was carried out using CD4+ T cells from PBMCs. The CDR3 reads CASSSNPRQGRETQYF. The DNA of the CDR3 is TGTGCCAGCAGCTCCAACCCGAGACAGGGTAGAGAGACCCAGTACTTC.